Listed here are 19 T cell receptor beta chains from one sample, sequenced in a study of identifying expanded T cells in peripheral blood (dated by TCRdb to the late 2010s). The library relied on the immunoSEQ multiplex PCR assay. This is the immuneACCESS table as TCRdb keeps it, with only in-frame sequences that have V and J called. A part of the clones is gone; compared with another copy, unresolved V genes explain less than half, and the rest is unexplained. The sample profile shows over 100,000 clones; approximately 90% of them were found once. Roughly 7.6% of the sample rests with the top ten. Sequencing was done on a sample of blood. The receptor set was obtained from a person between 18 and 70 years old in good health.

V usage is TRBV30 and J usage is TRBJ1-2; D remains unclear. Germline values: CDR1 GTSNPN, CDR2 SVGIG (reference sequence). V was cut by 0 bases and J by 5 bases, with 7 bases left in between. The CDR3 loop spans 12 amino acids. CDR3 nucleotide sequence: TGTGCCTGGAGTGTAAACAGTTATGGCTACACCTTC. Amino acid sequence: CAWSVNSYGYTF.

The gene calls are TRBV7-9 and TRBJ1-1; D is unclear. Trimming cost V 1 base and J 8 bases, with 11 bases left between them. There are 13 residues in the CDR3. Germline V gene data show CDR1 as SEHNR and CDR2 as FQNEAQ (reference sequence). For the CDR3, the DNA is TGTGCCAGCAGCTTAGTAGAACGGACCGAAGCTTTCTTT. It is translated as CASSLVERTEAFF.

In its sample, this clone was seen once. The chain uses TRBV7-2 and TRBJ1-5; 12 nucleotides agree with TRBD1. Germline lookup yields CDR1 SGHTA and CDR2 FQGNSA. The CDR3 covers 17 residues. Trimming cost V 3 bases and J 2 bases; bases outside gene matches: 5. In DNA, the CDR3 is TGTGCCAGCAGCTTGGGGACAGGGGGCGGCGGCAATCAGCCCCAGCATTTT. Its protein is CASSLGTGGGGNQPQHF.

The chain combines TRBV21-1 with TRBJ2-1; the table gives TRBD1 as D, unverified against the DNA. TRBV21-1 is a listed pseudogene. CDR3 size: 15 residues. CDR3 nucleotides: TGTGCCAGCAGCAAAGCGGAGACAGGGAACAATGAGCAGTTCTTC. Protein: CASSKAETGNNEQFF.

In this sample, this clone turned up once. The chain uses TRBV28 and TRBJ2-5, with 8 bases aligning to TRBD2. Trimming at V came to 7 bases and at J to 5 bases, leaving 9 bases not matched to a gene. From germline, CDR1 is MDHEN and CDR2 SYDVKM. The CDR3 totals 14 residues. The CDR3: CASTGAGVVETQYF. Here the CDR3 DNA reads TGTGCCAGCACAGGAGCGGGAGTAGTTGAGACCCAGTACTTC.

The rearrangement joins TRBV6-5 to TRBJ1-6; 7 bases match TRBD1. Germline trimming cut 8 bases from V and 6 bases from J; bases unmatched to any gene: 7. The CDR3 has 14 residues. CDR1 and CDR2 (germline): MNHEY, SVGAGI. CDR3 coding DNA: TGTGCCAGCGGAAGACAGGGAGGTAATTCACCCCTCCACTTT. Residues: CASGRQGGNSPLHF.

The chain has TRBV14 and TRBJ2-7; D gene uncertain. V lost 0 bases and J lost 1, with 7 bases in between. Germline assignment: CDR1 SGHDN and CDR2 FVKESK. The CDR3 spans 14 residues. In DNA form, the CDR3 reads TGTGCCAGCAGCCAAGACAGTCTATCCTACGAGCAGTACTTC. Translation gives CASSQDSLSYEQYF.

The chain is built from TRBV6-6 and TRBJ1-2; 7 positions match TRBD1. The CDR3 consists of 13 residues. The V gene's germline CDR1 is MNHNY and CDR2 SVGAGI (reference sequence). V lost 5 bases, J lost 5 bases, and 5 bases stayed unmatched. Here the CDR3 DNA reads TGTGCCAGCAGTCCTAAGGGGGCTTATGGCTACACCTTC. Amino acids: CASSPKGAYGYTF.

V is TRBV19 and J is TRBJ2-7; 7 bases map to TRBD1. The CDR3 is 13 amino acids. Germline CDR1 LNHDA, CDR2 SQIVND (reference sequence). The junction had 6 bases not matched to a gene; V was cut back by 7 bases and J by 3 bases. The CDR3 loop reads CASTAGGRYEQYF. In nucleotides, the CDR3 is TGTGCCAGTACGGCAGGGGGTCGCTACGAGCAGTACTTC.

This rearrangement joins TRBV5-6 to TRBJ2-5, with 7 bases aligning to TRBD2. CDR1 is SGHDT, CDR2 YYEEEE, per germline. The junction had 7 bases not matched to a gene; V was cut back by 4 bases and J by 4 bases. This CDR3 has 14 amino acids. CDR3 nucleotides: TGTGCCAGCAGCCCTAAAACGGGAGGAGAGACCCAGTACTTC. Translation gives CASSPKTGGETQYF.

The rearrangement joins TRBV29-1 to TRBJ2-5, with D perhaps TRBD2 (5 bases). V was pared by 1 base and J by 1 base, with 10 bases between. This CDR3 spans 14 amino acids. CDR1 is SQVTM, CDR2 ANQGSEA, per germline. For the CDR3, the DNA is TGCAGCGTTGAAGGGACTGCTACCCAAGAGACCCAGTACTTC. Its translation: CSVEGTATQETQYF.

The genes are TRBV18 and TRBJ1-5; tentatively, D is TRBD1 (5 bases). The V end was cut by 4 bases, the J end by 0 bases, with 13 bases between. CDR3 length: 16 amino acids. CDR1 KGHSH and CDR2 LQKENI come from the germline V gene. DNA for the CDR3: TGTGCCAGCTCACGAGGCGGGGGTAATAGCAATCAGCCCCAGCATTTT. It codes for CASSRGGGNSNQPQHF.

This clone was counted once. The chain couples TRBV5-1 to TRBJ1-1; D call uncertain. V lost 4 bases, J lost 5 bases, and 21 bases lay in between. Per germline, CDR1 SGHRS and CDR2 YFSETQ. The CDR3 consists of 16 residues. The CDR3 spells CASSTDGLGGSTEAFF. CDR3 in DNA: TGCGCCAGCAGCACCGACGGACTCGGAGGTAGTACTGAAGCTTTCTTT.

This chain uses TRBV4-3 with TRBJ1-2; TRBD1 is a possible D gene (6 bases). Germline V CDR1 and CDR2: LGHNA, YSLEER. V gave up 3 bases and J gave up 5 bases, with 16 bases separating them. CDR3 length: 15 amino acids. The CDR3 DNA reads as TGCGCCAGCAGCCAGCGCCGGACAGCCGAGTATGGCTACACCTTC. The encoded protein is CASSQRRTAEYGYTF.

The chain employs TRBV28 and TRBJ1-4; D call uncertain. CDR1 is MDHEN, CDR2 SYDVKM, per germline. With 6 bases removed from V and 0 bases from J, the gap between germline ends came to 8 bases. The CDR3 has 14 amino acids. CDR3 sequence reads: CASSPRATNEKLFF. The CDR3 DNA is TGTGCCAGCAGCCCGAGGGCAACTAATGAAAAACTGTTTTTT.

Written as DNA, the CDR3 is TGTGCCTGGAGTGTACGGGCAGGGTCAGGCTACACCTTC. Encoded protein: CAWSVRAGSGYTF. The chain couples TRBV30 to TRBJ1-2, with D possibly TRBD1 on 5 matching bases. Germline V lookup: CDR1 GTSNPN, CDR2 SVGIG (reference sequence). This CDR3 contains 13 residues. V lost 0 bases and J lost 8, with 13 bases in between.

The chain has TRBV6-6 and TRBJ2-7; D uncertain. V was cut by 5 bases and J by 3 bases, with 5 bases left in between. This CDR3 contains 11 residues. CDR1 and CDR2 from the germline V gene are MNHNY and SVGAGI (reference sequence). Here the CDR3 DNA reads TGTGCCAGCAGTGACGACTACGAGCAGTACTTC. Encoded protein: CASSDDYEQYF.

The chain is built from TRBV27 and TRBJ2-7; D gene unclear. V lost 2 bases and J lost 0, with 11 bases in between. Germline CDR1 and CDR2: MNHEY and SMNVEV (reference sequence). The CDR3 is 15 amino acids. The CDR3 nucleotides read TGTGCCAGCAGTTTAAGGGCAGCCTCCTCCTACGAGCAGTACTTC. Protein sequence: CASSLRAASSYEQYF.

This chain links TRBV18 with TRBJ1-2; 8 nucleotides match TRBD1. Per germline, CDR1 KGHSH and CDR2 LQKENI. V shed 3 bases and J 4 bases; nucleotides not matched to a gene: 7. The CDR3 sequence is 15 residues long. This CDR3 is CASSPDRESPYGYTF. Written as DNA, the CDR3 is TGTGCCAGCTCACCGGACAGGGAATCCCCCTATGGCTACACCTTC.